Listed here are 13 T cell receptor beta chains from one sample, sequenced in a study of blood T cell repertoires in COVID-19. Assay used: immunoSEQ multiplex PCR; TCRdb lists only in-frame clones, some missing. The sample holds under 30,000 clones, approximately 86% seen once. Material: peripheral blood. The source is a human donor in a cohort sampled during active COVID-19. The donor label of this sample is uncertain.

This chain joins TRBV11-2 and TRBJ2-7, with 11 positions matching TRBD1. The germline gives CDR1 SGHAT, CDR2 FQNNGV. There are 14 residues in the CDR3. V gave up 5 bases and J gave up 8 bases; unmatched junction bases: 8. Here the CDR3 reads CASSRTGGERQQYF. Here the CDR3 DNA reads TGTGCCAGCAGCCGGACAGGGGGCGAGCGTCAGCAGTACTTC.

This chain joins TRBV5-4 and TRBJ2-7, with 8 bases identical to TRBD1. CDR1 and CDR2 (germline): SGHNT, YYREEE (reference sequence). This CDR3 contains 16 residues. V was clipped by 0 bases and J by 5 bases; unmatched bases: 10. CDR3 DNA: TGTGCCAGCAGCTTGGCCGGGGCAGGGGGCGTGCACGAGCAGTACTTC. Translated, it gives CASSLAGAGGVHEQYF. Supplemented by reference TRBV5-4 and TRBJ2-7, the full variable domain reads ETGVTQSPTHLIKTRGQQVTLRCSSQSGHNTVSWYQQALGQGPQFIFQYYREEENGRGNFPPRFSGLQFPNYSSELNVNALELDDSALYLCASSLAGAGGVHEQYFGPGTRLTVT.

The J gene is TRBJ1-1, the V gene TRBV19; 8 nucleotides agree with TRBD1. With 4 bases clipped from V and 1 base from J, the junction kept 5 bases outside the gene matches. Germline CDR1 and CDR2: LNHDA and SQIVND (reference sequence). The CDR3 consists of 15 residues. DNA for the CDR3: TGTGCCAGTAGTACTGGACAGGGCGGGAACACTGAAGCTTTCTTT. Its protein is CASSTGQGGNTEAFF.

This chain joins TRBV2 and TRBJ1-2; a possible D gene is TRBD1 (5 bases). The CDR3 spans 13 residues. The germline V and J ends were trimmed by 6 bases and 4 bases, with 12 bases remaining between them. Germline V gene sequence: CDR1 SNHLY, CDR2 FYNNEI. For the CDR3, the DNA is TGTGCCAGCAGGCGGAGGGGCAGCTATGGCTACACCTTC. Protein product: CASRRRGSYGYTF.

The chain has TRBV5-5 and TRBJ2-7; D gene ambiguous. CDR1 is SGHKS, CDR2 YYEKEE, per germline (reference sequence). The ends were cut back, 3 bases at V and 0 bases at J, with 13 bases in the middle. The CDR3 consists of 15 residues. The CDR3 DNA reads as TGTGCCAGCAGCTCCCCGCCGATTAGCTCCTACGAGCAGTACTTC. It is translated as CASSSPPISSYEQYF.

This clone has only a few counts. The chain employs TRBV5-5 and TRBJ1-1; D unresolved. The germline CDR1 and CDR2 sequences are SGHKS and YYEKEE (reference sequence). Trimming cost V 2 bases and J 1 base, with 15 bases left between them. There are 16 residues in the CDR3. The CDR3 bases are TGTGCCAGCAGCTTCCAAATCCCCGGGGAGAACACTGAAGCTTTCTTT. It encodes CASSFQIPGENTEAFF.

The rearrangement uses TRBV20-1 and TRBJ2-1, with D possibly TRBD2 on 6 matching bases. Deletions cut 1 base from V and 15 bases from J, with 13 bases between. The germline V gene encodes CDR1 DFQATT and CDR2 SNEGSKA (reference sequence). CDR3 length: 11 residues. This CDR3 is CSARARDSLFF. Written as DNA, the CDR3 is TGCAGTGCTAGAGCCCGGGACTCCTTGTTCTTC.

The rearrangement joins TRBV6-5 to TRBJ1-1; D is unclear. The CDR3 length is 13 residues. Germline lookup yields CDR1 MNHEY and CDR2 SVGAGI. V was pared by 10 bases and J by 0 bases, with 12 bases between. CDR3 loop: CATQVGLNTEAFF. The CDR3 region has the DNA TGTGCCACCCAGGTGGGCCTGAACACTGAAGCTTTCTTT.

This chain links TRBV30 with TRBJ2-1; D is possibly TRBD2 (5 bases). Per germline, CDR1 GTSNPN and CDR2 SVGIG (reference sequence). The CDR3 runs 13 residues. V lost 0 bases and J 4 bases, leaving 7 bases between the germline ends. The DNA of the CDR3 is TGTGCCTGGAGTGTACAGCGGTACAATGAGCAGTTCTTC. Amino acid sequence: CAWSVQRYNEQFF.

The chain combines TRBV9 with TRBJ2-1; weak D call: TRBD2 (6 bases). CDR1 is SGDLS and CDR2 is YYNGEE in the germline V gene. With 3 bases removed from V and 7 bases from J, the gap between germline ends came to 20 bases. The CDR3 consists of 16 residues. The CDR3 sequence: CASSDARRASVNEQFF. The CDR3 region has the DNA TGTGCCAGCAGCGACGCTAGGAGGGCCTCGGTGAATGAGCAGTTCTTC.

The chain links TRBV10-3 to TRBJ2-7, with TRBD1 as a possible D gene (6 bases). The CDR3 has 14 residues. Per the germline V gene, CDR1 is ENHRY and CDR2 is SYGVKD. Trimming took off 2 bases at V and 2 bases at J, with 10 bases between the two ends. CDR3 protein: CAISETGLAYEQYF. CDR3 in DNA: TGTGCCATCAGTGAGACAGGGCTTGCCTACGAGCAGTACTTC.

The V and J genes are TRBV14 and TRBJ2-5; 9 nucleotides agree with TRBD2. Germline CDR1 reads SGHDN; CDR2 reads FVKESK. This CDR3 region has 17 residues. The V gene end was trimmed by 0 bases and the J gene end by 5 bases; junction bases not matched to a gene: 10. The CDR3 protein is CASSQESPLAGSETQYF. DNA of the CDR3: TGTGCCAGCAGCCAAGAATCGCCGCTAGCGGGGTCGGAGACCCAGTACTTC.

This sequence joins TRBV7-2 and TRBJ1-5; D remains unclear. This CDR3 spans 13 amino acids. The germline CDR1 and CDR2 sequences are SGHTA and FQGNSA. V was shortened by 4 bases and J by 8 bases, with 12 bases between the two germline ends. In DNA, the CDR3 is TGTGCCAGCAGCTCTAGCTGGCGGGAGCCCCAGCATTTT. Translated: CASSSSWREPQHF. Full variable domain (rest looked up from reference TRBV7-2 and TRBJ1-5): GAGVSQSPSNKVTEKGKDVELRCDPISGHTALYWYRQSLGQGLEFLIYFQGNSAPDKSGLPSDRFSAERTGGSVSTLTIQRTQQEDSAVYLCASSSSWREPQHFGDGTRLSIL.